This TCR beta chain was retrieved from a study of T cells after yellow fever vaccination. Study summary: The authors prepared low-cell-number fractions using SMART-Seq v4 Ultra Low Input.

In making TCR cDNA, 5'RACE template switching added a universal primer site and UMIs to it. TCRdb recomputed calls from the 5' RACE reads with MiXCR, one row per CDR3 protein. Counted here are hundreds of thousands of distinct CDR3 sequences, about a fifth occurring once; the ten biggest clones make up around 17%. A remark on this clonotype: Its antigen remains unknown.

Findings of the study overall: Subsequent to the booster, the majority of primary-vaccination clones reappeared (around 96% CD4, around 85% CD8). Of the clonotypes, a small share occurred in both CD4 and CD8 compartments.

The CDR3 has 14 residues. Germline CDR1 and CDR2: SGHRS and YFSETQ. V dropped 5 bases and J dropped 5 bases, with 16 bases sitting between them. This receptor was taken from a man aged 18 to 30 who received the YFV17D yellow fever vaccine. This material consisted of PBMCs, taken less than 25 days after the first yellow fever vaccination. This chain connects TRBV5-1 to TRBJ2-5; D may be TRBD1 or TRBD2 (5 bases each). The CDR3 DNA reads TGCGCCAGCAGTCGGGACCCCTTGGCGGAGACCCAGTACTTC. Residues: CASSRDPLAETQYF. Full variable domain (missing parts from reference TRBV5-1 and TRBJ2-5): KAGVTQTPRYLIKTRGQQVTLSCSPISGHRSVSWYQQTPGQGLQFLFEYFSETQRNKGNFPGRFSGRQFSNSRSEMNVSTLELGDSALYLCASSRDPLAETQYFGPGTRLLVL.